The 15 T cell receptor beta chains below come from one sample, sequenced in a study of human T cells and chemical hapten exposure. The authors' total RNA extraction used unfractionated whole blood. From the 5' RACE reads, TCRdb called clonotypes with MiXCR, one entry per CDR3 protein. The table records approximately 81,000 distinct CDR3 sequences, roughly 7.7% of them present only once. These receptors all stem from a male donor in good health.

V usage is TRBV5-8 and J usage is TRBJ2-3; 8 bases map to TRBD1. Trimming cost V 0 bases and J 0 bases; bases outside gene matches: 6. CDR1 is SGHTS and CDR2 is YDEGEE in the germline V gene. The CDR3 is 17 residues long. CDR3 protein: CASSLGRTGLSTDTQYF. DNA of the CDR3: TGTGCCAGCAGCTTGGGGAGGACAGGGCTGAGCACAGATACGCAGTATTTT. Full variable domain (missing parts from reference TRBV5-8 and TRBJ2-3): EAGVTQSPTHLIKTRGQQATLRCSPISGHTSVYWYQQALGLGLQFLLWYDEGEERNRGNFPPRFSGRQFPNYSSELNVNALELEDSALYLCASSLGRTGLSTDTQYFGPGTRLTVL.

CDR3 residues: CASGLRHPGSYNEQFF. The CDR3 DNA sequence: TGTGCTAGTGGTTTGAGACACCCCGGGTCCTACAATGAGCAGTTCTTC. This rearrangement joins TRBV12-5 to TRBJ2-1; D unclear. Deletions cut 2 bases from V and 1 base from J, with 12 bases between. The CDR3 length is 16 residues. Per germline, CDR1 LGHNT and CDR2 FRNRAP.

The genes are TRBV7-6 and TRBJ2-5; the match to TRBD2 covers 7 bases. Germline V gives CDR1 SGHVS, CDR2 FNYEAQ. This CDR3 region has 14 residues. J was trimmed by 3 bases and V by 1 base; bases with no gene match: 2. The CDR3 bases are TGTGCCAGCAGCTTAGATGCGGGGGAAGAGACCCAGTACTTC. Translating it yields CASSLDAGEETQYF.

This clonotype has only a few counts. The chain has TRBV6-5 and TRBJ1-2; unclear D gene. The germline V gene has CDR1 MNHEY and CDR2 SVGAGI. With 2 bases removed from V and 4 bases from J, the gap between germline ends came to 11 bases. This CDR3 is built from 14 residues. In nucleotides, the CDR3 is TGTGCCAGCAGTTACGACCCGCAGGCCTATGGCTACACCTTC. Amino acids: CASSYDPQAYGYTF.

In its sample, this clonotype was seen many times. DNA of the CDR3: TGTGCCAGCTCGGCCGGGACTAGCTACGAGCAGTACTTC. This encodes CASSAGTSYEQYF. The chain recombines TRBV18 with TRBJ2-7; 8 bases fit TRBD2. Germline CDR1 is KGHSH and CDR2 is LQKENI. The trim removed 6 bases at V and 3 bases at J, leaving 4 bases unmatched. The CDR3 consists of 13 residues.

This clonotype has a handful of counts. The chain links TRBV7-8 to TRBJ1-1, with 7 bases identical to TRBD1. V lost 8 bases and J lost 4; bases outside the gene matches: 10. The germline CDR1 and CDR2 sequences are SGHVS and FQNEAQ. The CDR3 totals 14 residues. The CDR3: CASRPSGGGTEAFF. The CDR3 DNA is TGTGCCAGCCGACCCTCAGGGGGGGGCACTGAAGCTTTCTTT.

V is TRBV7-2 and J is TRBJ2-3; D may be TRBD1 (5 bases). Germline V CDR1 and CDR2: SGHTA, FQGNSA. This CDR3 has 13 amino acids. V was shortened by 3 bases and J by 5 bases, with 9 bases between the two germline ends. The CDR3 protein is CASSFSTGDTQYF. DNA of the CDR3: TGTGCCAGCAGCTTCAGTACAGGAGATACGCAGTATTTT.

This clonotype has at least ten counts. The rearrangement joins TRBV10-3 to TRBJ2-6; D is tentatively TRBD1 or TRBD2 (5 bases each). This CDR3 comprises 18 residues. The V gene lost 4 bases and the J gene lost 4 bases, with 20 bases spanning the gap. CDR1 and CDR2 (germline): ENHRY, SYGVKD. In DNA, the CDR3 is TGTGCCATCAGTGTGACCGGGACGGATAACCTCGGGGCCAACGTCCTGACTTTC. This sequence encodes CAISVTGTDNLGANVLTF.

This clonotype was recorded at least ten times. DNA of the CDR3: TGTGCCAGCAGTTTTACCCCGAACACTGAAGCTTTCTTT. This translates into CASSFTPNTEAFF. The V gene is TRBV12-3 or TRBV12-4, the J gene TRBJ1-1; D gene uncertain. The CDR3 extends over 13 amino acids. The V end was cut by 3 bases, the J end by 1 base, with 6 bases between.

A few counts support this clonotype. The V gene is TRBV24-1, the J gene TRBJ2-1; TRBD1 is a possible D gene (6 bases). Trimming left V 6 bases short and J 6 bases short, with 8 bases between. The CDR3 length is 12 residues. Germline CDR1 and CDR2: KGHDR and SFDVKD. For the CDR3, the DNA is TGTGCCACCAGTCAGGGGTCCAATGAGCAGTTCTTC. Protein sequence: CATSQGSNEQFF.

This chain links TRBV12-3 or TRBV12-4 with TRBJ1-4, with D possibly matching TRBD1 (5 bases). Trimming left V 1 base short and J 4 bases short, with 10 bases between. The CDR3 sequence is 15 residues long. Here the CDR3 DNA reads TGTGCCAGCAGTTTAGTGGGGACCATTAATGAAAAACTGTTTTTT. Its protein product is CASSLVGTINEKLFF.

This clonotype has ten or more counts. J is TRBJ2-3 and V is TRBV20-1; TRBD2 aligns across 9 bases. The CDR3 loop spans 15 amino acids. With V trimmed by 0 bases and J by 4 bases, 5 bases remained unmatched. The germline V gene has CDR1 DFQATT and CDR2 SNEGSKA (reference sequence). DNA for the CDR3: TGCAGTGCTAGAGATGTAGCGGGAGTTCCAGATACGCAGTATTTT. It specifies CSARDVAGVPDTQYF.

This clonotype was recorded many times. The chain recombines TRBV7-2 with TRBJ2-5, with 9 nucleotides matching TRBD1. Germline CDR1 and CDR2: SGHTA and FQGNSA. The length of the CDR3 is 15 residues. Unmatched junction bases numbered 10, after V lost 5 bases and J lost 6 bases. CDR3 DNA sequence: TGTGCCAGCAGCCGCCGGACAGGGGCAGTGAAGACCCAGTACTTC. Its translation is CASSRRTGAVKTQYF.

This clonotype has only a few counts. This CDR3 is CASSLGSGDKQETQYF. CDR3 nucleotide sequence: TGCGCCAGCAGCTTGGGCAGCGGAGACAAACAAGAGACCCAGTACTTC. The gene calls are TRBV5-1 and TRBJ2-5; weak D call: TRBD2 (5 bases). V dropped 0 bases and J dropped 2 bases, with 14 bases sitting between them. This CDR3 has 16 residues. From germline, CDR1 is SGHRS and CDR2 YFSETQ.

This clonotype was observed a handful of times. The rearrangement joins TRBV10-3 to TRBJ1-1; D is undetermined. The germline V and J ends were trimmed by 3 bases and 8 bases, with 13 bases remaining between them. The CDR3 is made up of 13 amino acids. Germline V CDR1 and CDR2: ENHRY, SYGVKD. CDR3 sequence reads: CAISESGYGEAFF. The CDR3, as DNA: TGTGCCATCAGTGAATCCGGATACGGAGAAGCTTTCTTT.